This entry features one T cell receptor (beta chain) sequence. TCRdb re-analysed the PCR reads in MiXCR, keeping a single row per CDR3 protein. The sample has nearly 20,000 distinct CDR3 sequences, almost 40% seen once. This specimen comes from a study of tumor-infiltrating lymphocytes in oesophageal squamous cell carcinoma. The CDR3 loop spans 15 amino acids. The germline CDR1 and CDR2 sequences are SGHTA and FQGNSA. The chain is built from TRBV7-2 and TRBJ2-4, with TRBD2 matching 8 bases. TRBJ2-5 matches the DNA end more closely, so the J call is doubtful. The sequenced material came from blood. The sequence was obtained from a male donor with esophageal squamous cell carcinoma. The CDR3 coding sequence is TGTGCCAGCAGCTTACAAGCGGGGGTTCAAGAGACCCAGTACTTC. It encodes CASSLQAGVQETQYF.